The source of this T cell receptor (beta chain) is a study of blood T cell repertoires in COVID-19. Sequencing used immunoSEQ multiplex PCR; TCRdb keeps in-frame clones, though not all of them. This sample has around 180,000 clones, with about 85% found just once. Germline V gives CDR1 LNHDA, CDR2 SQIVND (reference sequence). Losses at the gene ends were 2 bases for V and 9 bases for J; bases not matched to a gene: 8. The CDR3 has 15 residues. This clonotype was obtained from a person between 65 and 79 years old with COVID-19, enrolled during active disease. Sequencing used peripheral blood. V and J are TRBV19 and TRBJ2-3; 10 nucleotides match TRBD2. In nucleotides, the CDR3 is TGTGCCAGTAGTATAACCACTAGCGGGGCCAAAACGCAGTATTTT. Its translation: CASSITTSGAKTQYF. The full variable domain, with the rest looked up from reference TRBV19 and TRBJ2-3, is DGGITQSPKYLFRKEGQNVTLSCEQNLNHDAMYWYRQDPGQGLRLIYYSQIVNDFQKGDIAEGYSVSREKKESFPLTVTSAQKNPTAFYLCASSITTSGAKTQYFGPGTRLTVL.